The next 10 T cell receptor beta chains were all read from a single sample in a study of blood T cells in healthy people across ages. It was with a sample-barcoded 5' primer and a J-beta primer mix that a second PCR of about 7 to 12 cycles was run. TCRdb independently ran MiXCR on the 5' RACE reads; one entry per CDR3 protein. The repertoire has roughly 800,000 distinct CDR3 sequences, 30% to 45% of them found once; the top ten carry approximately 13%. Sequenced: blood. The origin of the receptors is a man younger than 30 in good health.

In its sample, this clonotype was seen a few times. V and J are TRBV20-1 and TRBJ2-6; perhaps TRBD2 as D (6 bases). Germline V gene data show CDR1 as DFQATT and CDR2 as SNEGSKA (reference sequence). V lost 0 bases to trimming and J lost 4 bases, with 7 bases between them. The CDR3 totals 14 residues. The CDR3 region has the DNA TGCAGTGCTAGAGATGGGGGGGGGGCCAACGTCCTGACTTTC. Its protein is CSARDGGGANVLTF.

This clonotype showed up just a few times. The V gene is TRBV12-3 or TRBV12-4, the J gene TRBJ2-7, with no clear D. Trimming removed 5 bases from V and 7 bases from J, with 9 bases in between. The CDR3 contains 11 residues. The CDR3 loop is CASSATDEQYF. The CDR3 DNA reads TGTGCCAGCAGTGCCACAGATGAGCAGTACTTC.

On this clonotype: A much larger clone is a single base away; this may be a read error. The chain links TRBV12-3 or TRBV12-4 to TRBJ2-1; D possibly corresponds to TRBD1 (5 bases). The J call may be mistaken, given a closer DNA end match to TRBJ2-7. CDR3 length equals 11 residues. CDR3 in DNA: TGTGCCAGCACCGGACACAATGAGCAGTACTTC. Its translation is CASTGHNEQYF.

The genes are TRBV4-2 and TRBJ1-4; tentatively, D is TRBD1 (6 bases). The V gene lost 1 base and the J gene lost 3 bases, with 9 bases spanning the gap. In germline, CDR1 is LGHNA, CDR2 YNFKEQ. The CDR3 is 15 amino acids. The CDR3 DNA reads TGTGCCAGCAGCCAAGCGGGGGCAGCTAATGAAAAACTGTTTTTT. Protein: CASSQAGAANEKLFF.

This clonotype was recorded a few times. The genes are TRBV4-1 and TRBJ1-1; the D is unclear. V lost 1 base to trimming and J lost 6 bases, with 9 bases between them. The CDR3 is made up of 13 amino acids. Germline V gene sequence: CDR1 MGHRA, CDR2 YSYEKL. CDR3 protein: CASSQGGSAEAFF. The CDR3 bases are TGCGCCAGCAGCCAAGGCGGGAGCGCTGAAGCTTTCTTT.

The sample holds many counts of this clonotype. The rearrangement uses TRBV7-3 and TRBJ1-1; D perhaps matches TRBD1 (5 bases). This CDR3 contains 15 residues. CDR1 is SGHTA, CDR2 FQGTGA, per germline. V shed 4 bases and J shed 2 bases, with 14 bases lying between them. The DNA for the CDR3 is TGTGCCAGCAGCTCAATGGGGGGGGGTAACACTGAAGCTTTCTTT. Its translation is CASSSMGGGNTEAFF.

The V and J genes are TRBV7-2 and TRBJ2-1; no reliable D call. Trimming stripped 2 bases from V and 8 bases from J, with 1 base between. From germline, CDR1 is SGHTA and CDR2 FQGNSA. CDR3 length: 10 amino acids. The CDR3 bases are TGTGCCAGCAGCTTATATGAGCAGTTCTTC. Its translation: CASSLYEQFF.

This chain joins TRBV4-3 and TRBJ1-5, with unresolved D. Trimming took 4 bases from V and 0 from J, leaving 10 bases between them. This CDR3 has 15 residues. CDR1 is LGHNA, CDR2 YSLEER, per germline. CDR3 protein: CASSPRQASNQPQHF. CDR3 bases: TGCGCCAGCAGCCCGCGACAAGCTAGCAATCAGCCCCAGCATTTT.

This chain links TRBV12-3 or TRBV12-4 with TRBJ1-1, with unresolved D. The CDR3 extends over 13 amino acids. V lost 2 bases and J 1 base, leaving 5 bases between the germline ends. CDR3 residues: CASSLRPNTEAFF. The CDR3 DNA follows: TGTGCCAGCAGTTTACGCCCGAACACTGAAGCTTTCTTT.

This clonotype occurred a few times. The chain joins TRBV2 to TRBJ2-7; TRBD1 matches at 8 bases. V was clipped by 6 bases and J by 6 bases; unmatched bases: 19. CDR3 length equals 17 residues. Per the germline V gene, CDR1 is SNHLY and CDR2 is FYNNEI. CDR3 amino acids: CASRDLRDRNRVGEQYF. CDR3 sequence (DNA): TGTGCCAGCAGGGATCTCCGGGACAGGAACCGGGTTGGCGAGCAGTACTTC.